One sample yielded the 4 T cell receptor beta chains listed below, sequenced in a study of T cell responses to AZD1222 COVID-19 vaccine. The assay was immunoSEQ multiplex PCR, and TCRdb's table has in-frame clones only and misses some. Seen here are some 55,000 clones, 80% to 90% observed once, and the top ten hold 2%. Sequencing was performed on peripheral blood, taken on day 0 of AZD1222 vaccination. The receptors come from an adult in good health.

The CDR3 sequence is CASSSADRGLTQYF. In nucleotides, the CDR3 is TGTGCCAGCAGTTCCGCAGACCGCGGGTTGACCCAGTACTTC. This chain joins TRBV28 and TRBJ2-5, with D perhaps TRBD2 (5 bases). V lost 4 bases, J lost 7 bases, and 16 bases lay in between. This CDR3 is 14 amino acids long. Germline V gene lookup returns CDR1 MDHEN and CDR2 SYDVKM.

J is TRBJ2-5 and V is TRBV28, with unresolved D. CDR1 MDHEN and CDR2 SYDVKM come from the germline V gene. V dropped 4 bases and J dropped 1 base, with 10 bases sitting between them. This CDR3 spans 14 amino acids. The CDR3 region has the DNA TGTGCCAGCAGTTCCCGGGCCGTCCAAGAGACCCAGTACTTC. It encodes CASSSRAVQETQYF.

V usage is TRBV11-2 and J usage is TRBJ2-5, with D possibly called TRBD1 or TRBD2 (5 bases each). V was shortened by 2 bases and J by 2 bases, with 12 bases between the two germline ends. This CDR3 is 15 amino acids long. Germline V gene data show CDR1 as SGHAT and CDR2 as FQNNGV. CDR3 residues: CASSLNSGAQETQYF. The CDR3 DNA reads TGTGCCAGCAGCTTAAATTCCGGGGCACAAGAGACCCAGTACTTC.

CDR3 amino acids: CSVWISGQFF. Written as DNA, the CDR3 is TGCAGCGTTTGGATTTCAGGACAGTTCTTC. The rearrangement uses TRBV29-1 and TRBJ2-1; no definite D call. Trimming shortened V by 5 bases and J by 13 bases, and 12 bases separated the two germline ends. Germline values: CDR1 SQVTM, CDR2 ANQGSEA. This CDR3 has 10 residues.